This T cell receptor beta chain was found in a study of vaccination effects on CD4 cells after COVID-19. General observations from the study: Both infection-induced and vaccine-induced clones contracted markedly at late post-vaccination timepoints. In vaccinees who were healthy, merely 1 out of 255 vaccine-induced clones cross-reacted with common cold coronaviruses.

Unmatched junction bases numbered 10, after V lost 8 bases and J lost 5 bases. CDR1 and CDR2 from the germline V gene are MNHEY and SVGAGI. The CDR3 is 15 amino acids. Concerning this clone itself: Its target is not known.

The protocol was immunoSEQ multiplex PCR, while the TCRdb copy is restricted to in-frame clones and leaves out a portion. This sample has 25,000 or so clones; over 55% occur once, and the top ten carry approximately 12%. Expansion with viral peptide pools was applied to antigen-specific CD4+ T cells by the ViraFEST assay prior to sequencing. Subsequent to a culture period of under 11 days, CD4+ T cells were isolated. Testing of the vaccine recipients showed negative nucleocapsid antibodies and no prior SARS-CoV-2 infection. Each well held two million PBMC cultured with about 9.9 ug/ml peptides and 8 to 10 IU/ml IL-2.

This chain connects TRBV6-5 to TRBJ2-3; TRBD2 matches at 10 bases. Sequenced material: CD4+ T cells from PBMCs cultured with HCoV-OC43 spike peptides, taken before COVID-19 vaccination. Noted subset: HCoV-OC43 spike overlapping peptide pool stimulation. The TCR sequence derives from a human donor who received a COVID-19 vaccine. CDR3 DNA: TGTGCCAGCGGTACTCTAGCGGGGGCTGGAGATACGCAGTATTTT. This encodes CASGTLAGAGDTQYF.